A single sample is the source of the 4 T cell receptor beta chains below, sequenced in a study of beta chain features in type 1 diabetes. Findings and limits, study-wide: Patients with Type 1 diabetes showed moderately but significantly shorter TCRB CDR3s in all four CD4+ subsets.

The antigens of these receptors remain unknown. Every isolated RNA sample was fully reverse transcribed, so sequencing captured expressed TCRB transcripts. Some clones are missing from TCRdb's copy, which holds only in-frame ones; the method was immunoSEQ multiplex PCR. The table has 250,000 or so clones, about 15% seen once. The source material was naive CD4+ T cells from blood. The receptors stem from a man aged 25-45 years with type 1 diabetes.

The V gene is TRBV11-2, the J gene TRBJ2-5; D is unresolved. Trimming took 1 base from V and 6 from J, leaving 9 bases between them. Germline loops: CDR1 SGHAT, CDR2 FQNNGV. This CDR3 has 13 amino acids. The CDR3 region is CASSLALDQTQYF. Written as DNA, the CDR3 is TGTGCCAGCAGCTTAGCGCTAGATCAGACCCAGTACTTC.

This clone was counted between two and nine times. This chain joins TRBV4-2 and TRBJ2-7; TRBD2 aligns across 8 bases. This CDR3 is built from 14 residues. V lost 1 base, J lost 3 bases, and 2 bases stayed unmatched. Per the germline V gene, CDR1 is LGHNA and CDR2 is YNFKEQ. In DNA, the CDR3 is TGTGCCAGCAGCCAAGGGAGCGGGGGCTACGAGCAGTACTTC. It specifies CASSQGSGGYEQYF.

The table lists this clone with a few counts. In nucleotides, the CDR3 is TGCGCCAGCAGCTTGGCGCACAGGGGGCTGGGCACTGAAGCTTTCTTT. Translated, it gives CASSLAHRGLGTEAFF. V gene TRBV5-1 combines with J gene TRBJ1-1, with 9 bases identical to TRBD1. This CDR3 spans 16 amino acids. Trimming removed 0 bases from V and 4 bases from J; junction bases left unmatched: 7. Germline V gene data show CDR1 as SGHRS and CDR2 as YFSETQ. Looking up the rest from reference TRBV5-1 and TRBJ1-1 gives the full variable domain: KAGVTQTPRYLIKTRGQQVTLSCSPISGHRSVSWYQQTPGQGLQFLFEYFSETQRNKGNFPGRFSGRQFSNSRSEMNVSTLELGDSALYLCASSLAHRGLGTEAFFGQGTRLTVV.

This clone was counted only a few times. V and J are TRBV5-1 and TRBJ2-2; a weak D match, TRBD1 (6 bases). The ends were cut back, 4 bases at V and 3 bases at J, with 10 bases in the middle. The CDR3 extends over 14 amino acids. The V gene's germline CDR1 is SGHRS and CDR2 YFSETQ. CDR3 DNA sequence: TGCGCCAGCAGCGGAAGGACAGACACCGGGGAGCTGTTTTTT. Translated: CASSGRTDTGELFF.